What follows describes a single T cell receptor (beta chain). Its antigen remains unknown. The CDR3 length is 13 residues. The germline gives CDR1 SNHLY, CDR2 FYNNEI. Losses at the gene ends were 6 bases for V and 4 bases for J; bases not matched to a gene: 5. The sample originates from a study of cytomegalovirus exposure and HLA in healthy donors. Background on the study: Caucasian-associated ancestry cluster membership applied to less than 85% of nearly 400 genotyped donors.

Whole-study findings and limits: Most of the TCR beta V segments (in an earlier analysis) were productive either about 90% or about 30% of the time. Accurate HLA-A and HLA-B prediction from TCR beta sequences was reported for most subjects. Most TCR sequences proved rare, with some public TCRs found in many donors.

Primers for the PCR totalled 60 Vbeta and 13 Jbeta. Data came from immunoSEQ multiplex PCR; TCRdb stores just in-frame clones and leaves some out. The data show 150,000 to 190,000 clones, around 84% seen once. V is TRBV2 and J is TRBJ2-5; 7 nucleotides align to TRBD2. This receptor was identified in a woman aged 18-29 years in good health and CMV-seronegative. Input material: PBMCs. CDR3 amino acids: CASRGGTLETQYF. The CDR3 nucleotides are TGTGCCAGCAGGGGAGGGACTTTAGAGACCCAGTACTTC.